The following is a T cell receptor beta chain sequence with its context. This entry is derived from a study of blood T cell repertoires in COVID-19. About the research overall: The samples span acute and convalescent COVID-19 from the United States, Italy and Spain. Nucleic acid was either cDNA or gDNA, and it came from T cells, B-cell-depleted T cells, or PBMCs.

Per the original data handling: Amplification with reference gene primers provided the estimates of nucleated cell counts. Libraries were prepared by immunoSEQ multiplex PCR; TCRdb keeps only in-frame clonotypes and omits some of them. V and J calls and clone size come straight from that table; D and trimming were deduced from the DNA. The repertoire holds under 85,000 clones, with 86% as singletons. The germline gives CDR1 SGHAT, CDR2 FQNNGV. The CDR3 has 14 amino acids. Trimming took 5 bases from V and 4 from J, leaving 11 bases between them. The sample comprised peripheral blood. The clonotype was recovered from a human donor in a cohort sampled during active COVID-19. The chain uses TRBV11-2 and TRBJ2-2; D not resolved. The CDR3 sequence is CASSAVGGTGELFF. For the CDR3, the DNA is TGTGCCAGCAGCGCCGTCGGCGGCACCGGGGAGCTGTTTTTT.